The rows below give T cell receptor beta chains drawn from one sample of a study of cytomegalovirus exposure and HLA in healthy donors. The protocol was immunoSEQ multiplex PCR, while the TCRdb copy is restricted to in-frame clones and leaves out a portion. The sample carries 200,000 or so clones, roughly 80% recorded once. Source material: PBMCs. These receptors all stem from a man aged 18-30 years in good health and CMV-seropositive. The CDR3 runs from the conserved cysteine through the conserved F or W. Each record gives: D gene, J gene, clone size, V gene, CDR3 length, CDR3 protein, CDR3 DNA. A D gene is named only where the DNA matches it firmly. Only part of the rows carry a size: once, few, many, or a class if the clone is expanded.

TRBD2,TRBJ2-7,NA,TRBV7-9,16,CASSLGLAGDSYEQYF,TGTGCCAGCAGCCTTGGACTAGCGGGAGACTCGTACGAGCAGTACTTC
TRBD2,TRBJ2-5,NA,TRBV6-1,13,CASRIAGQETQYF,TGTGCCAGCAGGATAGCGGGGCAAGAGACCCAGTACTTC
TRBD2,TRBJ2-7,NA,TRBV2,15,CASSGYTGGPYEQYF,TGTGCCAGCAGTGGCTACACGGGAGGGCCCTACGAGCAGTACTTC
TRBD1,TRBJ2-2,NA,TRBV25-1,13,CASSRQGTGELFF,TGTGCCAGCAGTAGACAGGGGACCGGGGAGCTGTTTTTT
TRBD1,TRBJ1-4,NA,TRBV29-1,13,CSAEGAWSEKLFF,TGCAGCGCCGAGGGGGCGTGGAGTGAAAAACTGTTTTTT
NA,TRBJ2-1,NA,TRBV27,15,CASSSKGRGYNEQFF,TGTGCCAGCAGCTCCAAGGGGCGGGGATACAATGAGCAGTTCTTC
TRBD1,TRBJ1-5,NA,TRBV6-6,14,CASSYSTGRQPQHF,TGTGCCAGCAGTTACTCGACAGGGAGGCAGCCCCAGCATTTT
TRBD2,TRBJ2-7,NA,TRBV4-2,15,CASSQASGSAYEQYF,TGTGCCAGCAGCCAAGCTAGCGGGAGTGCCTACGAGCAGTACTTC
TRBD2,TRBJ2-5,NA,TRBV29-1,15,CSVGLAGHLQETQYF,TGCAGCGTGGGACTAGCGGGACACCTGCAAGAGACCCAGTACTTC
NA,TRBJ2-5,few,TRBV18,13,CASSPSGQETQYF,TGTGCCAGCTCACCCAGCGGCCAAGAGACCCAGTACTTC
TRBD2,TRBJ2-1,NA,TRBV27,15,CASIQTSGRANEQFF,TGTGCCAGCATCCAGACTAGCGGGAGGGCCAATGAGCAGTTCTTC
NA,TRBJ2-7,NA,TRBV19,13,CASSRLDSYEQYF,TGTGCCAGTAGCCGACTCGATTCCTACGAGCAGTACTTC
NA,TRBJ2-7,NA,TRBV18,12,CASSGGYVEQYF,TGTGCCAGCTCAGGGGGCTATGTCGAGCAGTACTTC
NA,TRBJ1-1,NA,TRBV7-2,12,CASSRFGGSAFF,TGTGCCAGCAGCCGTTTCGGGGGGAGCGCTTTCTTT
NA,TRBJ2-2,NA,TRBV6-1,15,CAFSRGLQNTGELFF,TGTGCCTTCTCGCGGGGGCTACAGAACACCGGGGAGCTGTTTTTT
NA,TRBJ1-2,NA,TRBV4-2,12,CASSPTLGDYTF,TGTGCCAGCAGCCCGACCCTAGGGGACTACACCTTC
TRBD2,TRBJ2-2,NA,TRBV27,16,CASSLLAGGVSGELFF,TGTGCCAGCAGTTTATTGGCGGGAGGGGTCTCCGGGGAGCTGTTTTTT
TRBD1,TRBJ1-5,NA,TRBV28,16,CASSPRQGASNQPQHF,TGTGCCAGCAGTCCCAGACAGGGGGCTAGCAATCAGCCCCAGCATTTT
NA,TRBJ2-6,NA,TRBV6-1,15,CASREGPAGANVLTF,TGTGCCAGCAGGGAGGGGCCAGCTGGGGCCAACGTCCTGACTTTC
NA,TRBJ2-7,few,TRBV5-4,14,CASSSLSRAAEQYF,TGTGCCAGCAGCTCCCTGTCGAGGGCCGCCGAGCAGTACTTC
TRBD2,TRBJ2-7,NA,TRBV28,14,CASRPGGGDYEQYF,TGTGCCAGCCGCCCGGGCGGGGGGGACTACGAGCAGTACTTC
NA,TRBJ2-7,NA,TRBV5-1,14,CASSLAGIPYEQYF,TGCGCCAGCAGCTTGGCGGGGATCCCATACGAGCAGTACTTC
TRBD1,TRBJ1-4,NA,TRBV29-1,13,CSVLQGANEKLFF,TGCAGCGTTTTACAGGGGGCGAATGAAAAACTGTTTTTT
TRBD1,TRBJ1-5,NA,TRBV6-5,14,CASRGQGASQPQHF,TGTGCCAGCAGGGGACAGGGGGCAAGTCAGCCCCAGCATTTT
NA,TRBJ2-1,NA,TRBV6-1,15,CATHRLFTGNNEQFF,TGTGCCACCCACCGGCTCTTTACAGGGAACAATGAGCAGTTCTTC
TRBD1,TRBJ1-2,once,TRBV5-8,16,CASSLRAGGVVLGYTF,TGTGCCAGCAGCTTGCGCGCAGGGGGCGTCGTACTTGGCTACACCTTC
TRBD1,TRBJ2-3,NA,TRBV7-2,13,CASSLTGPDTQYF,TGTGCCAGCAGCTTGACAGGGCCAGATACGCAGTATTTT
TRBD1,TRBJ1-3,once,TRBV9,15,CASRGDRSSGNTIYF,TGTGCCAGCAGAGGGGACAGGAGCTCTGGAAACACCATATATTTT
NA,TRBJ2-7,NA,TRBV9,15,CASSVGTVSSYEQYF,TGTGCCAGCAGCGTAGGGACAGTAAGCTCCTACGAGCAGTACTTC
NA,TRBJ2-7,NA,TRBV5-6,13,CASSLGAQYEQYF,TGTGCCAGCAGCTTGGGGGCGCAATACGAGCAGTACTTC
TRBD1,TRBJ2-2,NA,TRBV7-2,15,CASSPGPGGTGELFF,TGTGCCAGCAGCCCTGGTCCAGGGGGCACCGGGGAGCTGTTTTTT
NA,TRBJ1-4,few,TRBV30,15,CAWSPMGASNEKLFF,TGTGCCTGGAGTCCCATGGGGGCTTCTAATGAAAAACTGTTTTTT
TRBD2,TRBJ2-1,NA,TRBV7-6,14,CASTSGLKAGEQFF,TGTGCCAGCACTAGCGGGCTTAAGGCTGGTGAGCAGTTCTTC
NA,TRBJ2-4,NA,TRBV6-1,10,CASMAQVQYF,TGTGCCAGCATGGCACAGGTCCAGTACTTC
NA,TRBJ1-3,NA,TRBV21-1,13,CASSKLSGNTIYF,TGTGCCAGCAGCAAACTATCTGGAAACACCATATATTTT
NA,TRBJ2-2,NA,TRBV4-2,13,CASSQDFNGELFF,TGTGCCAGCAGCCAAGATTTTAACGGGGAGCTGTTTTTT
TRBD2,TRBJ2-7,NA,TRBV5-1,15,CASSLGGGGGYEQYF,TGCGCCAGCAGCTTGGGTGGCGGGGGTGGTTACGAGCAGTACTTC
NA,TRBJ1-5,NA,TRBV19,15,CASSIRVERDQPQHF,TGTGCCAGTAGTATTCGGGTGGAGCGTGATCAGCCCCAGCATTTT
TRBD2,TRBJ2-7,NA,TRBV7-2,14,CASSPWGLASEQYF,TGTGCCAGCAGCCCCTGGGGACTAGCGAGCGAGCAGTACTTC
NA,TRBJ1-5,NA,TRBV27,16,CASSLGPTGGNQPQHF,TGTGCCAGCAGCCTGGGGCCCACGGGGGGCAATCAGCCCCAGCATTTT
TRBD2,TRBJ2-3,NA,TRBV7-3,15,CASSPASGSTDTQYF,TGTGCCAGCAGCCCTGCTAGCGGGAGCACAGATACGCAGTATTTT
TRBD2,TRBJ2-5,NA,TRBV6-6,16,CASSRGLAGGRETQYF,TGTGCCAGCAGTAGGGGACTAGCGGGAGGGCGGGAGACCCAGTACTTC
TRBD1,TRBJ2-1,NA,TRBV29-1,13,CSVRQGANNEQFF,TGCAGCGTTAGACAGGGGGCGAACAATGAGCAGTTCTTC
TRBD1,TRBJ2-1,NA,TRBV6-5,15,CASSLQGGSTNEQFF,TGTGCCAGCAGTTTACAGGGGGGCTCTACCAATGAGCAGTTCTTC
NA,TRBJ2-1,NA,TRBV6-5,13,CASSYDTISEQFF,TGTGCCAGCAGTTACGACACGATTTCTGAGCAGTTCTTC
NA,TRBJ2-7,few,TRBV6-5,11,CASSSAYEQYF,TGTGCCAGCTCTAGCGCCTACGAGCAGTACTTC
TRBD1,TRBJ1-1,once,TRBV13,15,CASSLQGGRNTEAFF,TGTGCCAGCAGCTTACAGGGGGGTAGGAACACTGAAGCTTTCTTT
TRBD2,TRBJ2-1,NA,TRBV25-1,15,CASSAMTSGYNEQFF,TGTGCCAGCAGTGCCATGACTAGCGGCTACAATGAGCAGTTCTTC
TRBD2,TRBJ2-2,once,TRBV19,14,CASSTSGNTGELFF,TGTGCCAGTAGTACTAGCGGGAACACCGGGGAGCTGTTTTTT
TRBD1,TRBJ2-7,NA,TRBV11-3,14,CASSFRGQGLEQYF,TGTGCCAGCAGCTTCCGAGGACAGGGGCTCGAGCAGTACTTC
TRBD1,TRBJ1-5,few,TRBV6-6,14,CASSSGQGNQPQHF,TGTGCCAGCAGTTCCGGACAGGGAAATCAGCCCCAGCATTTT
TRBD2,TRBJ2-7,NA,TRBV27,20,CASSLSYLAGRSNTGYEQYF,TGTGCCAGCAGTTTAAGTTACCTAGCGGGACGCTCCAACACGGGGTACGAGCAGTACTTC